The 15 T cell receptor beta chains reported below all come from one sample, sequenced in a study of CD8+CD57+ T cells in acquired aplastic anemia. The patients chosen for sequencing had shown expansion of CD8+CD57+ cells (detected by flow cytometry). Genomic DNA, the template, was used for profiling of the TCR beta VDJ and CDR3. TCRdb fed the reads into MiXCR, producing one record per CDR3 protein. The table lists about 200,000 distinct CDR3 sequences, roughly two thirds of them singletons. The sample was sorted CD4+, CD8+, or CD8+CD57+ T cells (not recorded which) from PBMCs. These receptors came from a human donor with aplastic anemia.

The chain couples TRBV10-3 to TRBJ2-1, with TRBD2 matching 7 bases. Germline V gene lookup returns CDR1 ENHRY and CDR2 SYGVKD. This CDR3 comprises 16 residues. The J segment lost 3 bases and the V segment lost 10 bases, leaving 15 bases of the junction unmatched. The CDR3 DNA is TGTGCCACCCATCTTACGGCGGGAGCGGTCTACAATGAGCAGTTCTTC. Encoded protein: CATHLTAGAVYNEQFF.

The chain employs TRBV20-1 and TRBJ2-7; 9 nucleotides line up with TRBD2. Trimming removed 1 base from V and 5 bases from J; junction bases left unmatched: 6. The CDR3 consists of 14 residues. Germline assignment: CDR1 DFQATT and CDR2 SNEGSKA (reference sequence). This CDR3 reads CSARAGTSQNEQYF. The CDR3 DNA sequence: TGCAGTGCTAGAGCCGGGACTAGCCAGAACGAGCAGTACTTC.

This rearrangement joins TRBV2 to TRBJ1-2; D not resolved. Germline CDR1 and CDR2: SNHLY and FYNNEI. V lost 6 bases and J 2 bases, leaving 13 bases between the germline ends. CDR3 length equals 14 residues. CDR3 residues: CASRRAERNYGYTF. The CDR3 region has the DNA TGTGCCAGCAGACGGGCGGAACGAAACTATGGCTACACCTTC. The full variable domain, completed using reference TRBV2 and TRBJ1-2, is EPEVTQTPSHQVTQMGQEVILRCVPISNHLYFYWYRQILGQKVEFLVSFYNNEISEKSEIFDDQFSVERPDGSNFTLKIRSTKLEDSAMYFCASRRAERNYGYTFGSGTRLTVV.

The rearrangement joins TRBV7-6 to TRBJ1-2; the match to TRBD1 covers 8 bases. The CDR3 runs 15 residues. V lost 5 bases and J lost 4; bases outside the gene matches: 9. The germline V gene encodes CDR1 SGHVS and CDR2 FNYEAQ. This CDR3 is CASSISGGASYGYTF. CDR3 nucleotide sequence: TGTGCCAGCAGCATTTCAGGGGGCGCAAGCTATGGCTACACCTTC. The variable domain in full, completed from reference TRBV7-6 and TRBJ1-2, reads GAGVSQSPRYKVTKRGQDVALRCDPISGHVSLYWYRQALGQGPEFLTYFNYEAQQDKSGLPNDRFSAERPEGSISTLTIQRTEQRDSAMYRCASSISGGASYGYTFGSGTRLTVV.

To note about this clonotype: The junction differs from germline at one of its ends, possibly a read error. The chain recombines TRBV5-1 with TRBJ2-7; 10 positions match TRBD2. The CDR3 has 15 residues. Germline-derived CDR1 and CDR2 are SGHRS and YFSETQ. The CDR3 region is CAGSLVSGGAYEQYF. In DNA form, the CDR3 reads TGCGCCGGCAGCTTGGTGAGCGGGGGGGCCTACGAGCAGTACTTC.

This clonotype was seen more than once but under ten times. The chain couples TRBV5-1 to TRBJ2-5; D might be TRBD1 or TRBD2, each matching 5 bases. CDR1 is SGHRS and CDR2 is YFSETQ in the germline V gene. V was cut by 3 bases and J by 3 bases, with 12 bases left in between. The CDR3 length is 14 residues. For the CDR3, the DNA is TGCGCCAGCAGCTCCTCCGGGACCAAAGAGACCCAGTACTTC. This codes for CASSSSGTKETQYF.

This clonotype occurred a few times. This chain links TRBV24-1 with TRBJ2-3, with a possible D match to TRBD1 (5 bases). Germline V gene sequence: CDR1 KGHDR, CDR2 SFDVKD. Trimming removed 3 bases from V and 2 bases from J, with 14 bases in between. The CDR3 runs 16 residues. This CDR3 is CATSDQGAQDTDTQYF. The CDR3 nucleotides are TGTGCCACCAGTGATCAAGGGGCGCAAGACACAGATACGCAGTATTTT.

This chain connects TRBV29-1 to TRBJ2-7; 7 bases fit TRBD2. V shed 3 bases, J shed 3 bases, and the junction held 8 bases outside the gene matches. There are 14 residues in the CDR3. Germline V gene data show CDR1 as SQVTM and CDR2 as ANQGSEA. The CDR3 DNA is TGCAGCGTTGAGGGGCTAGCGGCGAGCTACGAGCAGTACTTC. Translation: CSVEGLAASYEQYF.

This sequence joins TRBV12-3 or TRBV12-4 and TRBJ1-2; D gene unclear. The CDR3 has 12 residues. Trimming pared 10 bases from V and 3 bases from J, leaving 12 bases between. CDR3 residues: CAIPDRYYGYTF. CDR3 nucleotides: TGTGCCATACCGGACCGGTACTATGGCTACACCTTC.

The chain links TRBV7-2 to TRBJ1-2, with D possibly being TRBD1 (5 bases). The CDR3 length is 14 residues. The germline V gene has CDR1 SGHTA and CDR2 FQGNSA. V was cut by 7 bases and J by 4 bases, with 16 bases left in between. In DNA form, the CDR3 reads TGTGCCAGCACCCCCGCCAGGGTTGGCTATGGCTACACCTTC. This encodes CASTPARVGYGYTF.

This clonotype has a handful of counts. The V gene is TRBV10-3, the J gene TRBJ1-5; no definite D call. CDR1 and CDR2 from the germline V gene are ENHRY and SYGVKD. This CDR3 contains 13 residues. Trimming stripped 0 bases from V and 1 base from J, with 1 base between. The CDR3 coding sequence is TGTGCCATCAGTGAGTCAAGCAATCAGCCCCAGCATTTT. This gives the protein CAISESSNQPQHF.

This clonotype was counted between two and nine times. This chain links TRBV7-9 with TRBJ2-6; D is ambiguous. V was pared by 2 bases and J by 4 bases, with 9 bases between. CDR1 and CDR2 (germline): SEHNR, FQNEAQ (reference sequence). The CDR3 totals 15 residues. DNA for the CDR3: TGTGCCAGCAGCTTACTCGGTTCGGGGGCCAACGTCCTGACTTTC. It encodes CASSLLGSGANVLTF.

This rearrangement joins TRBV19 to TRBJ2-7, with 11 bases that match TRBD1. The CDR3 is made up of 13 amino acids. CDR1 and CDR2 from the germline V gene are LNHDA and SQIVND (reference sequence). After removal of 6 bases from V and 4 bases from J, the junction contained 2 bases not matched to a gene. DNA for the CDR3: TGTGCCAGTAGGGACAGGGGGCAATACGAGCAGTACTTC. Translation: CASRDRGQYEQYF.

This chain's CDR3 is CASSYGQGSGYEQYF. CDR3 nucleotide sequence: TGTGCCAGCAGCTACGGACAGGGGTCGGGATACGAGCAGTACTTC. The V call is TRBV9, the J call TRBJ2-7, with 9 bases identical to TRBD1. This CDR3 is built from 15 residues. J was trimmed by 4 bases and V by 4 bases; bases with no gene match: 9. Germline CDR1 is SGDLS and CDR2 is YYNGEE.

This chain links TRBV15 with TRBJ1-4, with no clear D. The CDR3 has 15 residues. Trimming took 0 bases from V and 6 from J, leaving 11 bases between them. The germline gives CDR1 LNHNV, CDR2 YYDKDF (reference sequence). The CDR3 is CATSREQWAHEKLFF. CDR3 DNA: TGTGCCACCAGCAGAGAACAGTGGGCGCATGAAAAACTGTTTTTT.